The 22 T cell receptor beta chains reported below all come from one sample, sequenced in a study of neurological immune-mediated disorders. From the 5' RACE reads, TCRdb called clonotypes with MiXCR, one entry per CDR3 protein. The sample holds 65,000 to 75,000 distinct CDR3 sequences, about 5% seen once. Sequenced material: PBMCs. These receptor sequences come from a human donor with multiple sclerosis. The donor label of this sample is uncertain.

This clonotype was detected ten times or more. The chain uses TRBV6-6 and TRBJ1-2; D gene uncertain. Trimming cost V 0 bases and J 8 bases, with 10 bases left between them. The CDR3 is 13 residues long. CDR1 MNHNY and CDR2 SVGAGI come from the germline V gene (reference sequence). CDR3 in DNA: TGTGCCAGCAGTTACTCGGAAACAAAGGGCTACACCTTC. It is translated as CASSYSETKGYTF.

Many counts were recorded for this clonotype. This chain uses TRBV4-1 with TRBJ2-5; 12 bases match TRBD2. CDR3 length: 14 residues. Germline loops: CDR1 MGHRA, CDR2 YSYEKL. With 1 base clipped from V and 9 bases from J, the junction kept 3 bases outside the gene matches. CDR3 nucleotides: TGCGCCAGCAGCCAAGGACTAGCGGGGGTCTCCCAGTACTTC. Amino acids: CASSQGLAGVSQYF.

This clonotype has ten or more counts. V is TRBV7-9 and J is TRBJ2-1, with 8 bases lining up with TRBD2. The ends lost 4 bases at V and 8 bases at J; junction bases unmatched: 7. Germline V CDR1 and CDR2: SEHNR, FQNEAQ (reference sequence). The CDR3 is 14 residues long. In nucleotides, the CDR3 is TGTGCCAGCAGCTCTGGACTAGCCGGGCATGAGCAGTTCTTC. It is translated as CASSSGLAGHEQFF.

This clonotype was found many times. V gene TRBV20-1 combines with J gene TRBJ1-6; the D gene is possibly TRBD1 (6 bases). Germline-derived CDR1 and CDR2 are DFQATT and SNEGSKA (reference sequence). The germline V and J ends were trimmed by 6 bases and 7 bases, with 13 bases remaining between them. The CDR3 is 13 amino acids. CDR3 region: CSANRAGNSPLHF. The CDR3 DNA reads as TGCAGTGCCAACAGGGCAGGGAATTCACCCCTCCACTTT.

This clonotype was counted many times. CDR3: CASSPVLGDEQFF. The DNA for the CDR3 is TGTGCCAGCTCCCCCGTTCTCGGAGACGAGCAGTTCTTC. The chain is built from TRBV18 and TRBJ2-1, with D unresolved. Germline V gives CDR1 KGHSH, CDR2 LQKENI. This CDR3 contains 13 residues. V gave up 6 bases and J gave up 10 bases, with 16 bases separating them.

In this sample, this clonotype turned up many times. V and J are TRBV5-1 and TRBJ1-2, with 7 bases identical to TRBD1. V dropped 4 bases and J dropped 8; count of bases not matched to a gene: 17. This CDR3 has 16 amino acids. Per germline, CDR1 SGHRS and CDR2 YFSETQ. CDR3 DNA: TGCGCCAGCAGCACCAGGACAGGCTTAGAGGGAGCCGGCTACACCTTC. It codes for CASSTRTGLEGAGYTF. The variable domain in full, completed from reference TRBV5-1 and TRBJ1-2, reads KAGVTQTPRYLIKTRGQQVTLSCSPISGHRSVSWYQQTPGQGLQFLFEYFSETQRNKGNFPGRFSGRQFSNSRSEMNVSTLELGDSALYLCASSTRTGLEGAGYTFGSGTRLTVV.

This clonotype was seen ten or more times. V usage is TRBV5-6 and J usage is TRBJ2-2; D is perhaps TRBD1 or TRBD2 (5 bases each). CDR1 and CDR2 (germline): SGHDT, YYEEEE. The CDR3 has 13 amino acids. V lost 6 bases to trimming and J lost 4 bases, with 10 bases between them. In DNA, the CDR3 is TGTGCCAGCAACCCTGGGGGCACCGGGGAGCTGTTTTTT. Translated: CASNPGGTGELFF.

This clonotype was recorded at least ten times. The V gene is TRBV5-1, the J gene TRBJ2-1, with TRBD1 matching 8 bases. Trimming removed 0 bases from V and 9 bases from J; junction bases left unmatched: 2. The CDR3 totals 13 residues. The germline gives CDR1 SGHRS, CDR2 YFSETQ. In DNA form, the CDR3 reads TGCGCCAGCAGCTTGGGACAGGGGAGTGAGCAGTTCTTC. This gives the protein CASSLGQGSEQFF.

This clonotype was observed many times. This rearrangement joins TRBV20-1 to TRBJ2-7; D is uncertain. Trimming took 0 bases from V and 3 from J, leaving 18 bases between them. Germline CDR1 and CDR2: DFQATT and SNEGSKA (reference sequence). The CDR3 totals 16 residues. The CDR3 sequence is CSARDDMGIRIYEQYF. The DNA of the CDR3 is TGCAGTGCTAGAGATGACATGGGGATACGGATCTACGAGCAGTACTTC.

This clonotype was seen repeatedly, ten times or more. The chain employs TRBV5-5 and TRBJ2-7; D possibly uses TRBD1 or TRBD2 (6 bases each). Germline V gene lookup returns CDR1 SGHKS and CDR2 YYEKEE (reference sequence). V dropped 4 bases and J dropped 2 bases, with 16 bases sitting between them. This CDR3 is built from 15 residues. CDR3 nucleotide sequence: TGTGCCAGCAGCACGGGGGCAGGGGTAGCCTACGAGCAGTACTTC. Translating it yields CASSTGAGVAYEQYF.

This clonotype was seen at least ten times. The V gene is TRBV7-9, the J gene TRBJ2-1, with 8 bases fitting TRBD2. The CDR3 is 14 amino acids. CDR1 and CDR2 from the germline V gene are SEHNR and FQNEAQ (reference sequence). The ends lost 8 bases at V and 0 bases at J; junction bases unmatched: 3. In DNA, the CDR3 is TGTGCCAGCGGTGGGACTAGCTCCTACAATGAGCAGTTCTTC. Encoded protein: CASGGTSSYNEQFF.

This clonotype was seen repeatedly, ten times or more. The J gene is TRBJ1-4, the V gene TRBV10-3, with D uncertain. V lost 8 bases and J lost 4, with 11 bases in between. CDR1 and CDR2 from the germline V gene are ENHRY and SYGVKD. This CDR3 has 13 residues. This CDR3 reads CAISYGFNEKLFF. The CDR3, as DNA: TGTGCCATCTCCTATGGGTTTAATGAAAAACTGTTTTTT.

This clonotype appeared many times. This sequence joins TRBV6-1 and TRBJ2-3, with D perhaps TRBD2 (6 bases). Per germline, CDR1 MNHNS and CDR2 SASEGT. V lost 5 bases, J lost 1 base, and 13 bases lay in between. The CDR3 loop spans 15 amino acids. The CDR3 bases are TGTGCCAGCAGTTCGCCGGGACTCGGCACAGATACGCAGTATTTT. Translation gives CASSSPGLGTDTQYF.

Ten or more counts support this clonotype. A read error may account for a junction end that differs from germline. The chain recombines TRBV10-3 with TRBJ2-7, with 9 nucleotides matching TRBD1. The CDR3 runs 16 residues. The germline CDR1 and CDR2 sequences are ENHRY and SYGVKD. The CDR3 nucleotides read TGTGCCATCAGTGACCCACCGGGACAGGGCTCCAACGAGCAGTACTTC. Amino acid sequence: CAISDPPGQGSNEQYF.

Many counts were recorded for this clonotype. This sequence joins TRBV4-1 and TRBJ2-7; 10 nucleotides agree with TRBD1. There are 15 residues in the CDR3. CDR1 MGHRA and CDR2 YSYEKL come from the germline V gene. Unmatched junction bases numbered 7, after V lost 4 bases and J lost 4 bases. For the CDR3, the DNA is TGCGCCAGCAGCCTCCGGGACAGGGGATTATACGAGCAGTACTTC. This sequence encodes CASSLRDRGLYEQYF.

Many counts were recorded for this clonotype. The V gene is TRBV5-6, the J gene TRBJ2-7; no clear D. Deletions cut 0 bases from V and 3 bases from J, with 10 bases between. Germline V CDR1 and CDR2: SGHDT, YYEEEE. The CDR3 extends over 14 amino acids. The CDR3 nucleotides are TGTGCCAGCAGCTTGGGGCAGCTCCACTACGAGCAGTACTTC. This translates into CASSLGQLHYEQYF.

This clonotype was observed at least ten times. V and J are TRBV18 and TRBJ1-2, with 7 bases identical to TRBD1. The V gene end was trimmed by 3 bases and the J gene end by 0 bases; junction bases not matched to a gene: 1. CDR1 and CDR2 (germline): KGHSH, LQKENI. This CDR3 spans 14 amino acids. Here the CDR3 reads CASSPGTANYGYTF. In DNA, the CDR3 is TGTGCCAGCTCACCCGGGACAGCTAACTATGGCTACACCTTC.

This clonotype showed up many times. The chain uses TRBV27 and TRBJ2-2, with TRBD1 matching over 8 bases. V shed 2 bases, J shed 3 bases, and the junction held 8 bases outside the gene matches. The CDR3 extends over 17 amino acids. Germline V gives CDR1 MNHEY, CDR2 SMNVEV (reference sequence). For the CDR3, the DNA is TGTGCCAGCAGTTTAAGAATAGGACAGGGTTACACCGGGGAGCTGTTTTTT. It encodes CASSLRIGQGYTGELFF.

This clonotype showed up many times. The chain combines TRBV5-1 with TRBJ1-1; possibly TRBD1 for D (5 bases). The CDR3 runs 13 residues. Trimming left V 4 bases short and J 0 bases short, with 7 bases between. Germline lookup yields CDR1 SGHRS and CDR2 YFSETQ. This chain's CDR3 is CASSGGVNTEAFF. CDR3 DNA sequence: TGCGCCAGCAGCGGGGGGGTGAACACTGAAGCTTTCTTT.

This clonotype has at least ten counts. The chain joins TRBV9 to TRBJ1-4; 7 bases fit TRBD1. After removal of 3 bases from V and 5 bases from J, the junction contained 4 bases not matched to a gene. This CDR3 has 14 residues. Germline-derived CDR1 and CDR2 are SGDLS and YYNGEE. The CDR3 region has the DNA TGTGCCAGCAGCGCGGGACAGCAGAATGAAAAACTGTTTTTT. Protein: CASSAGQQNEKLFF.

Many counts were recorded for this clonotype. The chain carries TRBV18 and TRBJ2-3; perhaps TRBD2 as D (5 bases). This CDR3 has 14 residues. Trimming removed 5 bases at V and 4 bases at J, with 13 bases between. Germline V gene data show CDR1 as KGHSH and CDR2 as LQKENI. CDR3 sequence reads: CASSYSGVADTQYF. For the CDR3, the DNA is TGTGCCAGCTCATACTCCGGGGTTGCAGATACGCAGTATTTT.

This clonotype was seen repeatedly, ten times or more. This chain connects TRBV20-1 to TRBJ1-5, with TRBD1 identical over 8 bases. The CDR3 is 15 amino acids. V gave up 0 bases and J gave up 3 bases; unmatched junction bases: 4. The germline CDR1 and CDR2 sequences are DFQATT and SNEGSKA (reference sequence). The DNA for the CDR3 is TGCAGTGCTAGAGATACGGGACAGGTCAATCAGCCCCAGCATTTT. This translates into CSARDTGQVNQPQHF.